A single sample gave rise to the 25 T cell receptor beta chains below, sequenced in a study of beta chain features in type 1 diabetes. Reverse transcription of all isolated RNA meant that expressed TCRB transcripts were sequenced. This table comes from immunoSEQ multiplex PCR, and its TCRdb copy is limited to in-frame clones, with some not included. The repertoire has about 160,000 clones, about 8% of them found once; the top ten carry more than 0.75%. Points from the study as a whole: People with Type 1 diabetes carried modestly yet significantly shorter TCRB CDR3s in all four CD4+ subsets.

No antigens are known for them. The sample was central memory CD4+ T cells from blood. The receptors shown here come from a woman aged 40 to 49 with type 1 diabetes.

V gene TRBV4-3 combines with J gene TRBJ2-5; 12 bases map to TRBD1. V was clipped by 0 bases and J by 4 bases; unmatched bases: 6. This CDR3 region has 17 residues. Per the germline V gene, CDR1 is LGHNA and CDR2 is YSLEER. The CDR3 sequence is CASSQEKGDRGRETQYF. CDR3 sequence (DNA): TGCGCCAGCAGCCAAGAAAAAGGGGACAGGGGGCGAGAGACCCAGTACTTC.

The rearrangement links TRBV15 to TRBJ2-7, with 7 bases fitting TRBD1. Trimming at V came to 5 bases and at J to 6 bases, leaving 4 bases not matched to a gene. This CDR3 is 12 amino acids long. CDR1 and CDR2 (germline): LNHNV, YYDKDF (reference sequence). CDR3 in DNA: TGTGCCACCAGCTCCTACAGGGGCGAGCAGTACTTC. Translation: CATSSYRGEQYF.

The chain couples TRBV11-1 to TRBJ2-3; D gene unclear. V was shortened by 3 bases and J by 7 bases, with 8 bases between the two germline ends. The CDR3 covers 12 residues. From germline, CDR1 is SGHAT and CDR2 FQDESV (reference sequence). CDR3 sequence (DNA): TGTGCCAGCAGCTTGAGGTCAAATACGCAGTATTTT. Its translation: CASSLRSNTQYF.

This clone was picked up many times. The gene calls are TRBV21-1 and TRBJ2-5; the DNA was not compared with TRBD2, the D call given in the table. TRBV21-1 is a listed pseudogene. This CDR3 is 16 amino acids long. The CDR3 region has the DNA TGTGCCAGCAGCAAAGAAGGGACTCAGGGTGGAGAGACCCAGTACTTC. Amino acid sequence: CASSKEGTQGGETQYF.

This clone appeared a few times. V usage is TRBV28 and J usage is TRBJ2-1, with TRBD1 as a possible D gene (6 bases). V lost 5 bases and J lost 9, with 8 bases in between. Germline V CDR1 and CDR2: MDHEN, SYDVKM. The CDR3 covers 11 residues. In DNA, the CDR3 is TGTGCCAGCAGTCAGGGGATTGAGCAGTTCTTC. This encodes CASSQGIEQFF.

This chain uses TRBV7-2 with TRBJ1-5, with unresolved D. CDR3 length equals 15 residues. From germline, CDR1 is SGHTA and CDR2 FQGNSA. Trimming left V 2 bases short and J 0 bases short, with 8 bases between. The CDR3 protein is CASSLIRDSNQPQHF. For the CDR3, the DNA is TGTGCCAGCAGCTTAATACGCGATAGCAATCAGCCCCAGCATTTT.

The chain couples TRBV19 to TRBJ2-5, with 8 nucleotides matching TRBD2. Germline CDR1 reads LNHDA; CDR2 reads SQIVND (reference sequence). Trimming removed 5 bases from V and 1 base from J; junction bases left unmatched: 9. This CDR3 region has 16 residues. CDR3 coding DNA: TGTGCCAGTAGTGTACTCGGTAGCGGGGTCCAAGAGACCCAGTACTTC. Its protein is CASSVLGSGVQETQYF.

The CDR3 loop reads CASSLEERQGQNIQYF. The DNA of the CDR3 is TGTGCCAGCAGCTTAGAGGAAAGACAGGGGCAAAACATTCAGTACTTC. This chain connects TRBV7-2 to TRBJ2-4, with 8 nucleotides matching TRBD1. With 1 base clipped from V and 5 bases from J, the junction kept 7 bases outside the gene matches. The CDR3 contains 16 residues. The germline V gene encodes CDR1 SGHTA and CDR2 FQGNSA. Using reference TRBV7-2 and TRBJ2-4 for the parts outside the CDR3, the full variable domain is GAGVSQSPSNKVTEKGKDVELRCDPISGHTALYWYRQSLGQGLEFLIYFQGNSAPDKSGLPSDRFSAERTGGSVSTLTIQRTQQEDSAVYLCASSLEERQGQNIQYFGAGTRLSVL.

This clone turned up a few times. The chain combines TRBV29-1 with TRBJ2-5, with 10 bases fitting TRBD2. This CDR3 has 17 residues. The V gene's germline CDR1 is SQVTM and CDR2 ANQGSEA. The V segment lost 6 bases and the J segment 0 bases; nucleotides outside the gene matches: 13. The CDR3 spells CSVSARAGGAYQETQYF. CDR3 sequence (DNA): TGCAGCGTCTCCGCGCGAGCGGGAGGGGCGTACCAAGAGACCCAGTACTTC.

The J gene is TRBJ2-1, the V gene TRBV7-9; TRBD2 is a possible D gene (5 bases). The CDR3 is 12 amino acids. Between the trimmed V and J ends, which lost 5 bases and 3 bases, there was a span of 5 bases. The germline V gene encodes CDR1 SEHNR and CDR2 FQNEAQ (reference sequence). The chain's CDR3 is CASSRDYNEQFF. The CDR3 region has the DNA TGTGCCAGCAGCCGGGACTACAATGAGCAGTTCTTC.

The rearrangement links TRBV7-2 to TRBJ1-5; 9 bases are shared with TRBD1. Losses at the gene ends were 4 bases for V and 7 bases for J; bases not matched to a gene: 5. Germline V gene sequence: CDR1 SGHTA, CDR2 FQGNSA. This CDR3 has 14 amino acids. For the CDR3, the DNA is TGTGCCAGCAGCTCCCGGACAGGGGAACAGCCCCAGCATTTT. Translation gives CASSSRTGEQPQHF.

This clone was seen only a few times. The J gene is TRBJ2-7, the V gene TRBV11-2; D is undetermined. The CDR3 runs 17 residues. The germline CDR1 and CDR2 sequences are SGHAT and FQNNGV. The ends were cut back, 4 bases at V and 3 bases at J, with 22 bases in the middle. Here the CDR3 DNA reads TGTGCCAGCAGCTCACGCGCACGCCCGACTTCCTTCTACGAGCAGTACTTC. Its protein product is CASSSRARPTSFYEQYF.

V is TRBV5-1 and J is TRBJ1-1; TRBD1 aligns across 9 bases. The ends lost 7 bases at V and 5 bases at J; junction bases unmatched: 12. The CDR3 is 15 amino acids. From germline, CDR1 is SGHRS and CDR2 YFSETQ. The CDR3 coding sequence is TGCGCCAGCGTCCAAGGGACAGGGAAGGGGACTGAAGCTTTCTTT. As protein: CASVQGTGKGTEAFF.

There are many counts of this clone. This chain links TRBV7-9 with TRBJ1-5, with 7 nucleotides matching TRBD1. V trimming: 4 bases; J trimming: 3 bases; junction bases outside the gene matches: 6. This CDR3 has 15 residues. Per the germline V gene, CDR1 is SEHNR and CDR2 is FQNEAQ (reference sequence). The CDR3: CASSSTGTNNQPQHF. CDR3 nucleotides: TGTGCCAGCAGCTCGACAGGGACCAACAATCAGCCCCAGCATTTT.

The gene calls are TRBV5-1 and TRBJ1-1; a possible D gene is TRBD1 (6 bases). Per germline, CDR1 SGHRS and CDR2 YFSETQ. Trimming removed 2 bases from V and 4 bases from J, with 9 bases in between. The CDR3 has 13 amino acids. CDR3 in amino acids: CASSLMDSTEAFF. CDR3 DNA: TGCGCCAGCAGCTTAATGGACAGCACTGAAGCTTTCTTT.

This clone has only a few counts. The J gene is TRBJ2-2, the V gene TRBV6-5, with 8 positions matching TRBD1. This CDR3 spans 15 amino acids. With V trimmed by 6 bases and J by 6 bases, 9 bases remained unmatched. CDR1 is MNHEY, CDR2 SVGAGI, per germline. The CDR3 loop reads CASSARGRGAGELFF. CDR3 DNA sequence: TGTGCCAGCAGCGCCAGGGGGCGTGGGGCCGGGGAGCTGTTTTTT.

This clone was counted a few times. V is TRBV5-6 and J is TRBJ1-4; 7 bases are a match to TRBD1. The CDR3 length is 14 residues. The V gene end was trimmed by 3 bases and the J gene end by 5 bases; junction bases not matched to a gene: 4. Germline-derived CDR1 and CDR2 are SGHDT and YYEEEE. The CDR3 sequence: CASSSGQPNEKLFF. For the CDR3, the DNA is TGTGCCAGCAGCTCGGGACAGCCCAATGAAAAACTGTTTTTT.

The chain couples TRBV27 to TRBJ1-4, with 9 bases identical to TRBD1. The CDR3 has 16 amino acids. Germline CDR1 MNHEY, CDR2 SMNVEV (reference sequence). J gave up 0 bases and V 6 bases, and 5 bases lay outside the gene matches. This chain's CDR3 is CASRGQGASTNEKLFF. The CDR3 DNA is TGTGCCAGCAGGGGACAGGGCGCTTCAACTAATGAAAAACTGTTTTTT.

The CDR3 coding sequence is TGTGCCAGCAAGCAGGTGCCGATGGGTTCACCCCTCCACTTT. The encoded protein is CASKQVPMGSPLHF. The V and J genes are TRBV2 and TRBJ1-6; no clear D. CDR3 length equals 14 residues. The germline V gene has CDR1 SNHLY and CDR2 FYNNEI. The ends were cut back, 7 bases at V and 9 bases at J, with 16 bases in the middle. The whole variable domain, filled in from reference TRBV2 and TRBJ1-6, reads EPEVTQTPSHQVTQMGQEVILRCVPISNHLYFYWYRQILGQKVEFLVSFYNNEISEKSEIFDDQFSVERPDGSNFTLKIRSTKLEDSAMYFCASKQVPMGSPLHFGNGTRLTVT.

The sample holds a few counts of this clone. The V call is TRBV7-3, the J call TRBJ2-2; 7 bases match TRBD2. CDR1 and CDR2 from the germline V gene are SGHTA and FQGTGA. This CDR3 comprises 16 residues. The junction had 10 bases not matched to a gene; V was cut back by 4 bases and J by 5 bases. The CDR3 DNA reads TGTGCCAGCAGCTCAAGTCTAGCGGCGATTACCGGGGAGCTGTTTTTT. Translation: CASSSSLAAITGELFF.

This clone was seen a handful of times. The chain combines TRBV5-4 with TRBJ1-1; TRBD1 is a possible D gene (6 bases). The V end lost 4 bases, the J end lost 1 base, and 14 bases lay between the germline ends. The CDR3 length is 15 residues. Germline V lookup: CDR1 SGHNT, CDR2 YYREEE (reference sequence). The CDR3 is CASSLGGLANTEAFF. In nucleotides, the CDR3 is TGTGCCAGCAGCCTCGGGGGGCTGGCGAACACTGAAGCTTTCTTT.

The CDR3 DNA sequence: TGTGCCAGCAGCTTGGCGGGCACCAGATCCTCCTATGGCTACACCTTC. It encodes CASSLAGTRSSYGYTF. The J gene is TRBJ1-2, the V gene TRBV9; no clear D gene. Germline CDR1 reads SGDLS; CDR2 reads YYNGEE. Trimming stripped 4 bases from V and 4 bases from J, with 20 bases between. The CDR3 extends over 16 amino acids.

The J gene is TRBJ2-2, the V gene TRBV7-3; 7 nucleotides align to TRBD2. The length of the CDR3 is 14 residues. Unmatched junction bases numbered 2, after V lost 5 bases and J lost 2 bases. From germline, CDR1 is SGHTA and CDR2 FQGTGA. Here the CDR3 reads CASSPSGNTGELFF. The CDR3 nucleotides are TGTGCCAGCAGCCCTAGCGGAAACACCGGGGAGCTGTTTTTT. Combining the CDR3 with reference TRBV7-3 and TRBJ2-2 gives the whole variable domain GAGVSQTPSNKVTEKGKYVELRCDPISGHTALYWYRQSLGQGPEFLIYFQGTGAADDSGLPNDRFFAVRPEGSVSTLKIQRTERGDSAVYLCASSPSGNTGELFFGEGSRLTVL.

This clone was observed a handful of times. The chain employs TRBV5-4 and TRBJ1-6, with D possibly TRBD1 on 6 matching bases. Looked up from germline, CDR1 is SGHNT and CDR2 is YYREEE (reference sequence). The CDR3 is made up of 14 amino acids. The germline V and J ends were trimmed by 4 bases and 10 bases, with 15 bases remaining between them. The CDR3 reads CASSSGQPGSPLHF. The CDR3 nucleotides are TGTGCCAGCAGCAGCGGACAGCCTGGGTCACCCCTCCACTTT.

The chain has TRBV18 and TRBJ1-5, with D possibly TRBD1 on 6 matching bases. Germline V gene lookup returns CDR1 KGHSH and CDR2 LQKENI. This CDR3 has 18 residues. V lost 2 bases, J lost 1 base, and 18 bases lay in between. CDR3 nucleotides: TGTGCCAGCTCACCATATGGGCAGGGGCTTAACAGCAATCAGCCCCAGCATTTT. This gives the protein CASSPYGQGLNSNQPQHF.